The rows below give T cell receptor beta chains drawn from one sample of a study of blood T cell repertoires in COVID-19. The repertoire was sequenced with immunoSEQ multiplex PCR; TCRdb's copy has only in-frame clones and lacks some. The table lists 70,000 to 80,000 clones, about nine tenths of them singletons. Sequencing was performed on peripheral blood. The receptor source for this set is a woman between 50 and 59 years old with acute or convalescent COVID-19. The CDR3 runs from the conserved cysteine through the conserved F or W. A D gene is named only where the DNA matches it firmly. Clone size is stated in some rows and not others, as once, few, many or a class when expanded.

TRBV3-1/TRBV3-2	TRBD1	NA	TRBJ1-4	TGTGCCAGCAGCCAAGACCGGACAGGCCTTCGGGCTGAAAAACTGTTTTTT	CASSQDRTGLRAEKLFF
TRBV5-1	TRBD2	NA	TRBJ2-1	TGCGCCAGCAGCTTGGGTCTAGCGGAGAACAATGAGCAGTTCTTC	CASSLGLAENNEQFF
TRBV5-1	NA	NA	TRBJ2-2	TGCGCCAGCAGCTTGGCGGTCGACGGGGAGCTGTTTTTT	CASSLAVDGELFF
TRBV28	NA	NA	TRBJ1-2	TGTGCCAGCAGTTTGCGGGGGCCACCCTATGGCTACACCTTC	CASSLRGPPYGYTF
TRBV5-1	NA	NA	TRBJ1-6	TGCGCCAGCAGCCCTACCTTAAATTCACCCCTCCACTTT	CASSPTLNSPLHF
TRBV9	TRBD1	once	TRBJ1-1	TGTGCCAGCAGCGTCACAGGGGAGGTCGCTTTCTTT	CASSVTGEVAFF
TRBV5-1	NA	NA	TRBJ2-5	TGCGCCAGCAGCCCCAGGACTACCCAAGAGACCCAGTACTTC	CASSPRTTQETQYF
TRBV5-6	TRBD2	once	TRBJ2-3	TGTGCCAGCAGCTTGCGGACTAGCGGGGGGCGTGGAGATACGCAGTATTTT	CASSLRTSGGRGDTQYF
TRBV19	TRBD1	NA	TRBJ2-7	TGTGCCAGTAGCATCGGACAGGGAGCATACGAGCAGTACTTC	CASSIGQGAYEQYF
TRBV18	NA	NA	TRBJ1-1	TGTGCCAGCTCAACCCTAAAGGGGACTGAAGCTTTCTTT	CASSTLKGTEAFF
TRBV5-5	TRBD1	NA	TRBJ1-1	TGTGCCAGCAGCCATCGACAGGGGAGGGACACTGAAGCTTTCTTT	CASSHRQGRDTEAFF
TRBV5-1	NA	NA	TRBJ2-1	TGCGCCAGCAGCTCCGACAGTGTATCCTACAATGAGCAGTTCTTC	CASSSDSVSYNEQFF
TRBV9	TRBD1	NA	TRBJ2-2	TGTGCCAGCAGCGTAGGGGGACAGACCGGGGAGCTGTTTTTT	CASSVGGQTGELFF
TRBV7-8	TRBD1	NA	TRBJ1-5	TGTGCCAGCAGCTTAGCGACAGGGGGCTGGAGCAATCAGCCCCAGCATTTT	CASSLATGGWSNQPQHF
TRBV19	NA	NA	TRBJ1-1	TGTGCCACAAGAACCCACGAAAACATGAACACTGAAGCTTTCTTT	CATRTHENMNTEAFF
TRBV11-2	NA	NA	TRBJ1-1	TGTGCCAGCAGCTTCGGGGGAGGTAACACTGAAGCTTTCTTT	CASSFGGGNTEAFF
TRBV30	NA	NA	TRBJ2-4	TGTGCCTGGAGTCCTCCGGACAGACAAGCCAAAAACATTCAGTACTTC	CAWSPPDRQAKNIQYF
TRBV6-5	NA	NA	TRBJ1-1	TGTGCCAGCAGACAAGATCAGGTGAACACTGAAGCTTTCTTT	CASRQDQVNTEAFF
TRBV30	NA	NA	TRBJ1-1	TGTGCCTACTCGGGGGTGCACACTGAAGCTTTCTTT	CAYSGVHTEAFF
TRBV18	NA	NA	TRBJ2-2	TGTGCCAGCTCACCCAGGGCATCGGACACCGGGGAGCTGTTTTTT	CASSPRASDTGELFF
TRBV7-9	NA	NA	TRBJ1-5	TGTGCCAGCAGCTTAGCTGCGGGTCAGCCCCAGCATTTT	CASSLAAGQPQHF
TRBV7-8	TRBD1	NA	TRBJ2-2	TGTGCCAGCAGCTTAATACAGGGGGTAGCCGGGGAGCTGTTTTTT	CASSLIQGVAGELFF
TRBV29-1	NA	NA	TRBJ1-3	TGCAGCGTCGCGGAGGTCTCCGGAAACACCATATATTTT	CSVAEVSGNTIYF
TRBV4-1	NA	NA	TRBJ1-5	TGCGCCAGCAGCCAAGAGGCTGGGGGGATCAATCAGCCCCAGCATTTT	CASSQEAGGINQPQHF
TRBV7-2	TRBD1	NA	TRBJ2-2	TGTGCCAGCAGCTCCGACGGGACAGGGAACACCGGGGAGCTGTTTTTT	CASSSDGTGNTGELFF
TRBV6-5	NA	NA	TRBJ2-3	TGTGCCAGCAGGCTATATCTCACAGATACGCAGTATTTT	CASRLYLTDTQYF
TRBV6-6	NA	NA	TRBJ1-2	TGTGCCAGCTGTACGAGGTCCCCAGTTGATGGCTACACCTTC	CASCTRSPVDGYTF
TRBV7-9	NA	NA	TRBJ2-7	TGTGCCAGCAGCTTCCTCTACGAGCAGTACTTC	CASSFLYEQYF
TRBV2	NA	NA	TRBJ1-1	TGTGCCAGCAGTGAACAGGATGAAGCTTTCTTT	CASSEQDEAFF
TRBV11-2	NA	NA	TRBJ2-7	TGTGCCAGCAGCTTAGGTGCCAGGGGTACCGACGAGCAGTACTTC	CASSLGARGTDEQYF
TRBV19	TRBD2	NA	TRBJ2-3	TGTGCCAGTAGTCCTAGCGGGGGTTGGGATACGCAGTATTTT	CASSPSGGWDTQYF
TRBV11-1	TRBD1	once	TRBJ2-3	TGTGCCAGCAGCTTAGCAAAGGGGACAGACGCCGACCCGCAGTATTTT	CASSLAKGTDADPQYF
TRBV5-1	NA	once	TRBJ1-6	TGCGCCAGCACCCCGGGGGGCAATTCACCCCTCCACTTT	CASTPGGNSPLHF
TRBV5-1	TRBD1	NA	TRBJ2-5	TGCGCCAGCAGCCAGGGACAGGGGGATTTGATATTGGAGACCCAGTACTTC	CASSQGQGDLILETQYF
TRBV10-3	NA	NA	TRBJ2-2	TGTGCCATCAGGACAGGTCCGGGGGAGCTGTTTTTT	CAIRTGPGELFF
TRBV25-1	NA	NA	TRBJ2-3	TGTGCCAGCAGTGTCGGGACACGCACAGATACGCAGTATTTT	CASSVGTRTDTQYF
TRBV19	NA	NA	TRBJ1-2	TGTGCCAGTAGTACACTTCATCTTAACTATGGCTACACCTTC	CASSTLHLNYGYTF
TRBV12-2	NA	NA	TRBJ1-3	TGTGCAAGTCGCCCCCGAGGGCCCCTCTCTGGAAACACCATATATTTT	CASRPRGPLSGNTIYF
TRBV19	NA	NA	TRBJ2-2	TGTGCCAGTAGTATACAGTCCGGGATCTACACCGGGGAGCTGTTTTTT	CASSIQSGIYTGELFF
TRBV18	TRBD1	NA	TRBJ2-7	TGTGCCAGCTCAACGACAGGGACGGGCCACGAGCAGTACTTC	CASSTTGTGHEQYF
TRBV6-2/TRBV6-3	TRBD2	once	TRBJ2-1	TGTGCCAGCAGTTCCCTAGCGGGAGGCAATGAGCAGTTCTTC	CASSSLAGGNEQFF
TRBV7-9	NA	NA	TRBJ2-5	TGTGCCAGCAGCTTAGGCAGGAACCAAGAGACCCAGTACTTC	CASSLGRNQETQYF
TRBV7-9	NA	few	TRBJ1-2	TGTGCCAGCAGCTCCGATTCGGCGGCGGGCTACACCTTC	CASSSDSAAGYTF
TRBV5-4	NA	NA	TRBJ2-7	TGTGCCAGCAGCCCGGGAACGGCTATCGACGAGCAGTACTTC	CASSPGTAIDEQYF
TRBV7-8	TRBD1	NA	TRBJ1-1	TGTGCCAGCAGCCCTAACAGGGGGAACACTGAAGCTTTCTTT	CASSPNRGNTEAFF
TRBV19	NA	NA	TRBJ1-3	TGTGCCAGTAGGAGCGGACAGCCAACTGGAAACACCATATATTTT	CASRSGQPTGNTIYF
TRBV19	NA	NA	TRBJ1-6	TGTGCCAACCCAATGTGGACGGGGAGAAAATCCCCCGTTAATTCACCCCTCCACTTT	CANPMWTGRKSPVNSPLHF
TRBV6-5	NA	once	TRBJ1-3	TGTGCCAGCAGAACACGTTCCCGAAACACCATATATTTT	CASRTRSRNTIYF
TRBV6-4	TRBD1	NA	TRBJ2-3	TGTGCCAGCAGTGACTCGGGACAGGGTGGGTTCGATACGCAGTATTTT	CASSDSGQGGFDTQYF